These T cell receptor beta chains were read from a single sample in a study of cytomegalovirus exposure and HLA in healthy donors. This table comes from immunoSEQ multiplex PCR, and its TCRdb copy is limited to in-frame clones, with some not included. The table records roughly 200,000 clones, around 80% of them present only once. Input material: PBMCs. These receptor sequences come from a man between 40 and 49 years old in good health and CMV-seropositive. The CDR3 runs from the conserved cysteine through the conserved F or W. The D gene is left open where the match is weak. Rows may omit the clone size; those that give it use once, few, many or a size class.

j_call clone_size v_call d_call cdr3_aa cdr3_nt
TRBJ2-2 NA TRBV9 NA CASSVGQGSVSAGELFF TGTGCCAGCAGCGTAGGTCAGGGGAGCGTAAGTGCCGGGGAGCTGTTTTTT
TRBJ2-3 NA TRBV6-6 TRBD1 CASREGGQGKDTQYF TGTGCCAGCAGGGAGGGGGGACAGGGGAAAGATACGCAGTATTTT
TRBJ1-5 NA TRBV7-2 NA CASSTRGSQPQHF TGTGCCAGCAGCACCCGAGGAAGTCAGCCCCAGCATTTT
TRBJ2-1 NA TRBV5-5 TRBD2 CASSPGLAGGAWSSYNEQFF TGTGCCAGCAGCCCGGGACTAGCGGGAGGGGCTTGGAGCTCCTACAATGAGCAGTTCTTC
TRBJ2-3 NA TRBV10-3 NA CAIREDRSTDTQYF TGTGCCATCCGTGAGGACAGATCCACAGATACGCAGTATTTT
TRBJ2-1 NA TRBV6-4 NA CASSFGSGVRINEQFF TGTGCCAGCAGTTTTGGATCGGGAGTTCGCATAAATGAGCAGTTCTTC
TRBJ1-3 NA TRBV11-2 NA CASSLSNSNTIYF TGTGCCAGCAGCTTATCTAACTCAAACACCATATATTTT
TRBJ2-3 NA TRBV7-9 TRBD1 CASTDPGQGAVDTQYF TGTGCCAGCACCGACCCGGGACAGGGGGCAGTAGATACGCAGTATTTT
TRBJ2-7 few TRBV6-1 TRBD2 CASSRGLAGYEQYF TGTGCCAGCAGCCGGGGACTAGCGGGCTACGAGCAGTACTTC
TRBJ1-2 few TRBV21-1 NA CARASYGYTF TGTGCCAGAGCCTCCTATGGCTACACCTTC
TRBJ2-1 NA TRBV29-1 TRBD1 CSGRDRGYDEQFF TGCAGCGGAAGGGACAGGGGTTACGATGAGCAGTTCTTC
TRBJ2-3 few TRBV19 NA CASKTATTDTQYF TGTGCCAGTAAGACAGCCACAACAGATACGCAGTATTTT
TRBJ2-1 once TRBV18 TRBD2 CASSPSGTANNEQFF TGTGCCAGCTCCCCTAGCGGGACCGCTAACAATGAGCAGTTCTTC
TRBJ2-7 once TRBV28 NA CASSLLDLRQEQYF TGTGCCAGCAGTTTACTTGACCTGAGGCAGGAGCAGTACTTC
TRBJ1-4 NA TRBV7-2 TRBD1 CASSLDRINEKLFF TGTGCCAGCAGCTTGGACAGGATAAATGAAAAACTGTTTTTT
TRBJ1-1 NA TRBV7-9 NA CASSRGGRAEAFF TGTGCCAGCAGCCGAGGTGGGAGGGCTGAAGCTTTCTTT
TRBJ1-1 few TRBV6-1 NA CASNQGLPDEAFF TGTGCCAGCAACCAGGGTCTACCGGATGAAGCTTTCTTT
TRBJ1-3 NA TRBV5-5 NA CASSLDSGVGSGNTIYF TGTGCCAGCAGCTTGGATTCAGGTGTTGGCTCTGGAAACACCATATATTTT
TRBJ2-3 NA TRBV5-6 TRBD1 CASSSGQGPDTQYF TGTGCCAGCAGCTCGGGACAGGGACCAGATACGCAGTATTTT
TRBJ2-2 NA TRBV25-1 TRBD1 CARTGIGELFF TGTGCCAGGACAGGGATCGGGGAGCTGTTTTTT
TRBJ2-7 NA TRBV5-4 NA CASSFGGTYEQYF TGTGCCAGCAGCTTCGGGGGAACCTACGAGCAGTACTTC
TRBJ2-1 NA TRBV11-3 TRBD2 CASSSRAQREFNEQFF TGTGCCAGCAGCTCCCGGGCGCAGCGGGAGTTCAATGAGCAGTTCTTC
TRBJ2-1 NA TRBV15 NA CATSRGGIMGYNEQFF TGTGCCACCAGCAGAGGAGGGATAATGGGCTACAATGAGCAGTTCTTC
TRBJ2-5 NA TRBV6-5 TRBD2 CASGRGGSETQYF TGTGCCAGCGGAAGGGGAGGGTCAGAGACCCAGTACTTC
TRBJ1-2 once TRBV2 NA CASFSGLGQGNGYTF TGTGCCAGCTTCTCGGGCCTGGGGCAGGGCAATGGCTACACCTTC
TRBJ1-2 NA TRBV4-1 TRBD1 CASSHPGQGDYGYTF TGCGCCAGCAGCCACCCGGGACAGGGCGACTATGGCTACACCTTC
TRBJ1-5 once TRBV5-5 NA CASSPLGGGNQPQHF TGTGCCAGCAGCCCCCTGGGGGGGGGCAATCAGCCCCAGCATTTT
TRBJ2-7 NA TRBV9 TRBD2 CASSATVGASGSDEQYF TGTGCCAGCAGCGCCACAGTAGGGGCTAGCGGGAGCGACGAGCAGTACTTC
TRBJ2-2 NA TRBV19 NA CASSIRGNTGELFF TGTGCCAGTAGTATAAGAGGGAACACCGGGGAGCTGTTTTTT
TRBJ1-1 NA TRBV5-1 NA CASSSGLGAYTEAFF TGCGCCAGCAGCTCCGGGTTGGGGGCGTACACTGAAGCTTTCTTT
TRBJ1-4 few TRBV7-2 NA CASTRGGWGEKLFF TGTGCCAGCACCCGTGGGGGCTGGGGAGAAAAACTGTTTTTT
TRBJ1-5 NA TRBV6-6 NA CASSYSLQGINQPQHF TGTGCCAGCAGTTACTCGTTGCAGGGGATCAATCAGCCCCAGCATTTT
TRBJ2-7 NA TRBV2 NA CASSRQTSYEQYF TGTGCCAGCAGTAGACAGACCTCCTACGAGCAGTACTTC
TRBJ2-2 NA TRBV5-4 NA CASSRLDLTTNTGELFF TGTGCCAGCAGCCGACTTGACTTAACCACGAACACCGGGGAGCTGTTTTTT
TRBJ1-1 NA TRBV6-5 TRBD1 CASSYRGQGNTEAFF TGTGCCAGCAGTTACCGAGGACAGGGGAACACTGAAGCTTTCTTT
TRBJ2-7 NA TRBV27 NA CASSLEAGGLYEQYF TGTGCCAGCAGTTTAGAGGCAGGGGGACTCTACGAGCAGTACTTC
TRBJ1-4 NA TRBV7-2 TRBD1 CASGQGIEKLFF TGTGCCAGCGGACAGGGCATAGAAAAACTGTTTTTT
TRBJ1-2 NA TRBV18 TRBD1 CASSPKGQGASVPNYGYTF TGTGCCAGCTCGCCAAAGGGACAGGGGGCCTCAGTACCTAACTATGGCTACACCTTC
TRBJ1-4 NA TRBV19 NA CASSMGRINEKLFF TGTGCCAGTAGTATGGGGCGGATCAATGAAAAACTGTTTTTT
TRBJ2-7 NA TRBV6-6 NA CASRGQLDNNYEQYF TGTGCCAGCAGAGGACAGTTAGACAATAACTACGAGCAGTACTTC
TRBJ2-7 NA TRBV9 TRBD1 CASSAGTGGYEQYF TGTGCCAGCAGCGCCGGGACAGGGGGCTACGAGCAGTACTTC
TRBJ1-2 once TRBV9 TRBD1 CASSDSGQHYGYTF TGTGCCAGCAGCGATTCGGGACAGCACTATGGCTACACCTTC
TRBJ2-7 NA TRBV6-1 TRBD1 CASSIGTGGYF TGTGCCAGCAGTATAGGGACAGGGGGTTACTTC
TRBJ1-2 once TRBV6-1 TRBD1 CASSEVVTGISYGYTF TGTGCCAGCAGTGAAGTTGTGACAGGGATCTCCTATGGCTACACCTTC
TRBJ1-1 NA TRBV6-1 NA CASSDRGKDTEAFF TGTGCCAGCAGTGATCGCGGGAAGGACACTGAAGCTTTCTTT
TRBJ1-5 once TRBV27 TRBD1 CASSLLGQGGGQPQHF TGTGCCAGCAGTTTGTTGGGACAGGGGGGCGGTCAGCCCCAGCATTTT
TRBJ2-4 NA TRBV6-5 NA CADSLAKNIQYF TGTGCGGACAGCCTAGCCAAAAACATTCAGTACTTC
TRBJ1-4 NA TRBV25-1 NA CASSELRNHEKLFF TGTGCCAGCAGTGAACTCAGGAATCATGAAAAACTGTTTTTT
TRBJ2-2 NA TRBV5-6 NA CASSLVVAVGTGELFF TGTGCCAGCAGCTTGGTGGTAGCGGTTGGCACCGGGGAGCTGTTTTTT
TRBJ2-4 NA TRBV2 NA CASQLAKNSQYF TGTGCCAGTCAACTAGCCAAAAACAGTCAGTACTTC
TRBJ1-1 NA TRBV18 NA CASSRGIRGTEAFF TGTGCCAGCTCACGGGGGATTCGGGGGACTGAAGCTTTCTTT
TRBJ2-3 NA TRBV9 TRBD2 CASSPRGLAVGGDTQYF TGTGCCAGCAGCCCACGAGGACTAGCCGTAGGGGGAGATACGCAGTATTTT
TRBJ2-5 NA TRBV10-3 TRBD2 CAMSAGGTQETQYF TGTGCCATGAGCGCGGGAGGAACTCAAGAGACCCAGTACTTC
TRBJ2-1 NA TRBV7-8 NA CASSFESSYNEQFF TGTGCCAGCAGCTTTGAGAGCTCCTACAATGAGCAGTTCTTC
TRBJ1-3 NA TRBV5-6 TRBD1 CASRATGTGHSGNTIYF TGTGCCAGCAGGGCAACAGGGACAGGGCACTCCGGAAACACCATATATTTT